Here is one T cell receptor (beta chain) with its context. CDR1 and CDR2 (germline): SGHRS, YFSETQ. V gave up 0 bases and J gave up 4 bases; unmatched junction bases: 5. The CDR3 is made up of 15 amino acids. The data are from a study of control samples from healthy donors and cancer patients. Assay: immunoSEQ multiplex PCR; the TCRdb copy retains only in-frame clones and omits some. The table shows 170,000 or so clones, with 91% occurring only once. Sequencing was carried out using blood. This TCR derives from a woman aged 35 to 49 in good health. This chain joins TRBV5-1 and TRBJ2-5; 8 positions match TRBD2. The CDR3 sequence is CASSLGGGPVETQYF. Here the CDR3 DNA reads TGCGCCAGCAGCTTGGGCGGGGGGCCAGTAGAGACCCAGTACTTC.